This T cell receptor (delta chain) stems from a study of human gamma delta and Vdelta1 T cells. TCRdb applied CATT to the PCR reads for clone calling. The sample yields 200 to 250 delta-chain clones, approximately 16% seen once. In the case of this clone: TCRdb's listed protein matches a much larger clone and diverges from this DNA's translation at residue 3, likely through a read error; the protein shown comes from the DNA.

This CDR3 is built from 16 residues. Germline CDR1 reads TSWWSYY; CDR2 reads QGS. The clonotype originates from a human donor in good health. The chain employs TRDV1 and TRDJ1; 10 positions agree with TRDD3. Sequenced material: Vdelta1 gamma-delta T cells from blood. CDR3: CARGEPTDPDWGILIF. CDR3 bases: TGTGCTCGTGGGGAACCTACTGACCCCGACTGGGGGATTCTCATCTTT.